These 12 T cell receptor beta chains share one sample of origin, sequenced in a study of T cells after yellow fever vaccination. TCRdb processed the 5' RACE reads anew with MiXCR; each CDR3 protein has one entry. Of about 170,000 distinct CDR3 sequences in the sample, approximately 11% were seen once. The specimen comprised CD8+ T cells sorted from PBMCs, sampled 15 days after the yellow fever booster vaccination. Every receptor here comes from a man aged 18 to 29 who received the YFV17D yellow fever vaccine.

The rearrangement uses TRBV7-9 and TRBJ1-2, with a tentative D call TRBD1 (5 bases). The CDR3 covers 15 residues. Trimming cost V 4 bases and J 4 bases, with 16 bases left between them. From germline, CDR1 is SEHNR and CDR2 FQNEAQ (reference sequence). The CDR3 reads CASSSRDARPYGYTF. CDR3 nucleotide sequence: TGTGCCAGCAGCTCCCGGGACGCCAGACCCTATGGCTACACCTTC.

The genes are TRBV12-3 or TRBV12-4 and TRBJ1-1, with D possibly TRBD1 on 5 matching bases. This CDR3 spans 13 amino acids. Trimming left V 11 bases short and J 3 bases short, with 16 bases between. The DNA for the CDR3 is TGTGCCGGGAGAACAGGCCCTCACACTGAAGCTTTCTTT. Protein product: CAGRTGPHTEAFF.

The rearrangement uses TRBV4-1 and TRBJ2-5; 9 bases align to TRBD1. Germline V gene sequence: CDR1 MGHRA, CDR2 YSYEKL. This CDR3 is built from 15 residues. After removal of 4 bases from V and 2 bases from J, the junction contained 5 bases not matched to a gene. The CDR3 is CASSLRDRVQETQYF. CDR3 nucleotide sequence: TGCGCCAGCAGCCTCCGGGACAGGGTTCAAGAGACCCAGTACTTC.

This clonotype was detected only a few times. The chain combines TRBV11-2 with TRBJ2-4; 7 bases fit TRBD2. Germline loops: CDR1 SGHAT, CDR2 FQNNGV. CDR3 length: 16 amino acids. The ends lost 5 bases at V and 8 bases at J; junction bases unmatched: 15. The CDR3 spells CASSPQGGALGDIQYF. For the CDR3, the DNA is TGTGCCAGCAGCCCCCAGGGAGGGGCCCTCGGGGACATTCAGTACTTC.

This clonotype was found a few times. DNA for the CDR3: TGCGCCAGCAGCATTGGACAGGGTAGCCAGCCCCAGCATTTT. This translates into CASSIGQGSQPQHF. The chain carries TRBV5-1 and TRBJ1-5; 8 bases match TRBD1. The germline CDR1 and CDR2 sequences are SGHRS and YFSETQ. This CDR3 has 14 residues. V trimming: 4 bases; J trimming: 7 bases; junction bases outside the gene matches: 7.

Concerning this clonotype itself: A single base separates this from a much larger clone, so it may be a read error. This sequence joins TRBV7-6 and TRBJ2-7; 7 positions match TRBD1. CDR3 length: 15 residues. CDR1 and CDR2 (germline): SGHVS, FNYEAQ. The CDR3, as DNA: TGTGTCAGCAGCGTTCGGGACAGCAGCTCCTACGAGCAGTACTTC. Protein sequence: CVSSVRDSSSYEQYF.

This clonotype was counted between two and nine times. J is TRBJ1-5 and V is TRBV6-2 or TRBV6-3, with D tentatively TRBD1 (5 bases). The CDR3 is 14 amino acids. The V end lost 4 bases, the J end lost 0 bases, and 7 bases lay between the germline ends. Looked up from germline, CDR1 is MNHEY and CDR2 is SVGEGT. CDR3 DNA: TGTGCCAGCAGTTGGACATATAGCAATCAGCCCCAGCATTTT. Translating it yields CASSWTYSNQPQHF.

This clonotype has at least ten counts. The V and J genes are TRBV4-2 and TRBJ2-7; D ambiguous. V lost 2 bases, J lost 2 bases, and 10 bases lay in between. The CDR3 has 14 residues. Germline assignment: CDR1 LGHNA and CDR2 YNFKEQ. DNA for the CDR3: TGTGCCAGCAGCCAAAAGCTAACAGCCTACGAGCAGTACTTC. It is translated as CASSQKLTAYEQYF.

This clonotype was counted only a few times. The rearrangement uses TRBV27 and TRBJ1-5, with D tentatively TRBD1 (5 bases). The CDR3 has 16 amino acids. The germline CDR1 and CDR2 sequences are MNHEY and SMNVEV (reference sequence). V lost 4 bases and J lost 6, with 19 bases in between. CDR3 sequence (DNA): TGTGCCAGCAGTTCTCTTGGGGGGGGTTGGGTTCAGCCCCAGCATTTT. It yields the protein CASSSLGGGWVQPQHF.

This clonotype was seen a handful of times. The V gene is TRBV6-5, the J gene TRBJ2-6; no clear D. The V gene's germline CDR1 is MNHEY and CDR2 SVGAGI. CDR3 length equals 16 residues. V lost 5 bases and J 0 bases, leaving 11 bases between the germline ends. Written as DNA, the CDR3 is TGTGCCAGCAGTACTGGAGCCCCCTCTGGGGCCAACGTCCTGACTTTC. Its protein product is CASSTGAPSGANVLTF.

This clonotype was counted ten times or more. The CDR3 DNA is TGTGCCAGCAGTTTTTCCGGTGTGGAGCAGTTCTTC. It translates to CASSFSGVEQFF. This chain links TRBV27 with TRBJ2-1; D unclear. Germline V gives CDR1 MNHEY, CDR2 SMNVEV (reference sequence). This CDR3 region has 12 residues. The V end lost 3 bases, the J end lost 10 bases, and 10 bases lay between the germline ends.

In this sample, this clonotype turned up a few times. The chain couples TRBV12-3 or TRBV12-4 to TRBJ2-3; perhaps TRBD1 as D (5 bases). The CDR3 runs to 14 residues. Trimming removed 5 bases at V and 4 bases at J, with 13 bases between. The CDR3, as DNA: TGTGCCAGCAGTCTCCCCGGCAGGGCAGATACGCAGTATTTT. Protein sequence: CASSLPGRADTQYF.